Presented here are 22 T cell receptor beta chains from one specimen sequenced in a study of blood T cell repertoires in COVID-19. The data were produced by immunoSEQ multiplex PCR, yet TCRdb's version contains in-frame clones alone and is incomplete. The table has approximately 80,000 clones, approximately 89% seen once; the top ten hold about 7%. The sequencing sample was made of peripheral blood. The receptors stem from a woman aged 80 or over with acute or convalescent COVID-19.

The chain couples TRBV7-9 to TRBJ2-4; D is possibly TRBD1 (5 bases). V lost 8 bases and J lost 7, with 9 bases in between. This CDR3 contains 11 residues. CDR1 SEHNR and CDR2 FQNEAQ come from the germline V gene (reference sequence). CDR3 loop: CASQGENIQYF. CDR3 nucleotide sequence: TGTGCCAGCCAGGGCGAGAACATTCAGTACTTC.

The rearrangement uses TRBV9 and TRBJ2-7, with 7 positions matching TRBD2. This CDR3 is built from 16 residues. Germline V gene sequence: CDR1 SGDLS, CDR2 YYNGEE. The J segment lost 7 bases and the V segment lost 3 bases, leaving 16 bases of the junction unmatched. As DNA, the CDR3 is TGTGCCAGCAGCGGGACCGGGCGGGAGTTCCGTTGGGAGCAGTACTTC. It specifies CASSGTGREFRWEQYF.

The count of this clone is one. The CDR3 region is CASSQNRTGERGGNTIYF. The CDR3 DNA reads TGTGCCAGCAGCCAAAACCGGACAGGGGAACGGGGTGGAAACACCATATATTTT. The J gene is TRBJ1-3, the V gene TRBV14; 9 nucleotides agree with TRBD1. Germline CDR1 and CDR2: SGHDN and FVKESK. The junction had 11 bases not matched to a gene; V was cut back by 2 bases and J by 3 bases. CDR3 length: 18 amino acids.

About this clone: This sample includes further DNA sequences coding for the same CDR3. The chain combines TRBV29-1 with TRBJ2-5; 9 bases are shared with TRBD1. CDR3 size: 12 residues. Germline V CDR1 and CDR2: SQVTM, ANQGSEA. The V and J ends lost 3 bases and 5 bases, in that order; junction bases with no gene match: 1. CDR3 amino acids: CSVEGTGETQYF. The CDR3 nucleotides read TGCAGCGTTGAGGGGACAGGGGAGACCCAGTACTTC.

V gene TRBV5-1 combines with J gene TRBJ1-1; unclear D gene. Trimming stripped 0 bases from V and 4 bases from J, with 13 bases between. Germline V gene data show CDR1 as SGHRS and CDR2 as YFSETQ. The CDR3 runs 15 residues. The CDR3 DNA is TGCGCCAGCAGCTTGGAAGCCGGCGGCCGCACTGAAGCTTTCTTT. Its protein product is CASSLEAGGRTEAFF.

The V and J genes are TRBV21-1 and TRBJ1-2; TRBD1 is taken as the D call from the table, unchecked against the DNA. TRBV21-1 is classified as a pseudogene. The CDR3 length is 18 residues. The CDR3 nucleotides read TGTGCCAGCAGCAAAGCGCTGGGACAGGCCGCCAAGGGCTATGGCTACACCTTC. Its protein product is CASSKALGQAAKGYGYTF.

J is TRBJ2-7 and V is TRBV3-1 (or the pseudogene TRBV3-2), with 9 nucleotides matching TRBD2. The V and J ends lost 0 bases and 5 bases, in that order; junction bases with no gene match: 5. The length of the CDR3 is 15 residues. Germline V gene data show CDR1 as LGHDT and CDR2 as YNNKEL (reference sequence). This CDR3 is CASSQDGSGRDEQYF. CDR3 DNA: TGTGCCAGCAGCCAAGATGGTAGCGGGAGAGACGAGCAGTACTTC.

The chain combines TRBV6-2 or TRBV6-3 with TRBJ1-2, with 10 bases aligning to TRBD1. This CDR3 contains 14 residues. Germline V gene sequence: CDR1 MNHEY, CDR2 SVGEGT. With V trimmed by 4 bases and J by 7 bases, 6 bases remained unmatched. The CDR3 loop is CASSSRDRGFGYTF. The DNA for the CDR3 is TGTGCCAGCAGTTCCCGGGACAGGGGATTTGGCTACACCTTC.

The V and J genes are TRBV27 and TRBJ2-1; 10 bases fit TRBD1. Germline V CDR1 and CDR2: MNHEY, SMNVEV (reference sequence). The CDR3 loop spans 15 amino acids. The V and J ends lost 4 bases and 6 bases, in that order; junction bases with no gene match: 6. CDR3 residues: CASSSDRGRPNEQFF. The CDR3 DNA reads TGTGCCAGCAGTTCCGACAGGGGGCGGCCCAATGAGCAGTTCTTC.

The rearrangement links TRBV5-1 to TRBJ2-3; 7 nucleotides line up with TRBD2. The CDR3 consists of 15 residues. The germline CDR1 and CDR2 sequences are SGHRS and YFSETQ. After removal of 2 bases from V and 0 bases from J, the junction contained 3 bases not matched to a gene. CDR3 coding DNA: TGCGCCAGCAGCTTATCCGGGGGGAGCACAGATACGCAGTATTTT. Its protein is CASSLSGGSTDTQYF.

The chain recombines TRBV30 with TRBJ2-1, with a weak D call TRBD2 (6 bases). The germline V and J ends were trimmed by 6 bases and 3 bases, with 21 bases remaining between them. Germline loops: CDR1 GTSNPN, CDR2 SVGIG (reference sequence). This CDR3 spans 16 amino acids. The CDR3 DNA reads TGTGCCTGCCCGCGCGCGGGGTCCCTATTCTACAATGAGCAGTTCTTC. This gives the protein CACPRAGSLFYNEQFF.

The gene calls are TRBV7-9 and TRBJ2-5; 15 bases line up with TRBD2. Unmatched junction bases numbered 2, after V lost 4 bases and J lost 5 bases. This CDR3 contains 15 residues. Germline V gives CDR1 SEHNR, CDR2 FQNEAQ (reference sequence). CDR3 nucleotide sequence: TGTGCCAGCAGCTCTGGGACTAGCGGGGGGGAGACCCAGTACTTC. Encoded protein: CASSSGTSGGETQYF.

The CDR3 DNA is TGTGCCAGCTCACCAAACGGGGGGAAGGGGTATGAGCAGTTCTTC. Translating it yields CASSPNGGKGYEQFF. This chain connects TRBV18 to TRBJ2-1, with 7 bases aligning to TRBD2. V lost 2 bases, J lost 8 bases, and 9 bases stayed unmatched. The germline V gene encodes CDR1 KGHSH and CDR2 LQKENI. This CDR3 is built from 15 residues. Together with reference TRBV18 and TRBJ2-1, the CDR3 gives the full variable domain: NAGVMQNPRHLVRRRGQEARLRCSPMKGHSHVYWYRQLPEEGLKFMVYLQKENIIDESGMPKERFSAEFPKEGPSILRIQQVVRGDSAAYFCASSPNGGKGYEQFFGPGTRLTVL.

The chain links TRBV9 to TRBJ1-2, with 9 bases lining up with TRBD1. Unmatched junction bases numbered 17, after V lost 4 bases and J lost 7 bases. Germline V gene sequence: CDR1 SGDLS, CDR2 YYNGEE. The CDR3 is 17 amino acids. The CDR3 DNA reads TGTGCCAGCAGCACCAGCGATGGGTCCGGGACAGGGCCTGGCTACACCTTC. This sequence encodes CASSTSDGSGTGPGYTF. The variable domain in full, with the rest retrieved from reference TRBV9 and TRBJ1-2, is DSGVTQTPKHLITATGQRVTLRCSPRSGDLSVYWYQQSLDQGLQFLIQYYNGEERAKGNILERFSAQQFPDLHSELNLSSLELGDSALYFCASSTSDGSGTGPGYTFGSGTRLTVV.

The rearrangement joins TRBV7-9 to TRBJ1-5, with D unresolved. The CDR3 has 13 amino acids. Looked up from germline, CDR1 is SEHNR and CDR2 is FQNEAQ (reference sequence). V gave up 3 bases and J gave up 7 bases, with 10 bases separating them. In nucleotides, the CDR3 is TGTGCCAGCAGCTTCGGGGAAGGGCAGCCCCAGCATTTT. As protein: CASSFGEGQPQHF.

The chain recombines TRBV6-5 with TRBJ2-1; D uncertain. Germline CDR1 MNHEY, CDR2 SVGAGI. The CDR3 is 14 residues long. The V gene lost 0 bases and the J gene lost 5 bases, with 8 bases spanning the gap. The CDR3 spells CASSYSPSDNEQFF. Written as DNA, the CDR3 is TGTGCCAGCAGTTACTCGCCGAGTGACAATGAGCAGTTCTTC.

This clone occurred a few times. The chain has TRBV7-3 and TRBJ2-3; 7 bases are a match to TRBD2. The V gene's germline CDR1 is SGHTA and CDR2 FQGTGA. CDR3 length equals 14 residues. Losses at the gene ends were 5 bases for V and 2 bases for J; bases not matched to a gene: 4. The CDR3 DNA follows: TGTGCCAGCAGCACCAGCGGGGCCACAGATACGCAGTATTTT. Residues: CASSTSGATDTQYF.

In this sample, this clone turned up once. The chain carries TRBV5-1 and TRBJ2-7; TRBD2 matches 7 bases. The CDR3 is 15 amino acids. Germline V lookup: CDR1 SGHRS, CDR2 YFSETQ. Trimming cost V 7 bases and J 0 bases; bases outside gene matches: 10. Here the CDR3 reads CASSSDGRSSYEQYF. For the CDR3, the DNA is TGCGCCAGCTCCTCCGACGGGAGGAGCTCCTACGAGCAGTACTTC. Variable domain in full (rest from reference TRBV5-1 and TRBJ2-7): KAGVTQTPRYLIKTRGQQVTLSCSPISGHRSVSWYQQTPGQGLQFLFEYFSETQRNKGNFPGRFSGRQFSNSRSEMNVSTLELGDSALYLCASSSDGRSSYEQYFGPGTRLTVT.

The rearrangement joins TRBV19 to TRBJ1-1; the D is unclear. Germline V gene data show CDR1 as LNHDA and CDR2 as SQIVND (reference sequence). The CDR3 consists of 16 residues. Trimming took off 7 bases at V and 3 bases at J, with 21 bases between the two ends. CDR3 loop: CASTRARTDLDTEAFF. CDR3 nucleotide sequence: TGTGCCAGTACCAGAGCCCGGACGGACTTGGACACTGAAGCTTTCTTT.

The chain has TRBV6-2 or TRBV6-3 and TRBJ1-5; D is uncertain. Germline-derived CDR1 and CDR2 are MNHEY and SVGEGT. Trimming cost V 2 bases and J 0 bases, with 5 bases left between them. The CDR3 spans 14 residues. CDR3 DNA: TGTGCCAGCAGTTACAGCACTAGCAATCAGCCCCAGCATTTT. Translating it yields CASSYSTSNQPQHF.

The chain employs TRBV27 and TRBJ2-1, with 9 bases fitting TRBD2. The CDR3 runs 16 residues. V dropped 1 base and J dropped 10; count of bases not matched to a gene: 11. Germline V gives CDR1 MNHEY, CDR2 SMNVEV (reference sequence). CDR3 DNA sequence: TGTGCCAGCAGTTTATTGCGGCGGGGGGGCCCTGGCGAGCAGTTCTTC. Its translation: CASSLLRRGGPGEQFF.

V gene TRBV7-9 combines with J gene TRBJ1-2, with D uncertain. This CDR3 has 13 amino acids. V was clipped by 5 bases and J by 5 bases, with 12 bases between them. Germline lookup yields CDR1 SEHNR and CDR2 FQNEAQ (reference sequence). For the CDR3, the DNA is TGTGCCAGCAGCCCAGGAGGCAGTTATGGCTACACCTTC. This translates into CASSPGGSYGYTF.